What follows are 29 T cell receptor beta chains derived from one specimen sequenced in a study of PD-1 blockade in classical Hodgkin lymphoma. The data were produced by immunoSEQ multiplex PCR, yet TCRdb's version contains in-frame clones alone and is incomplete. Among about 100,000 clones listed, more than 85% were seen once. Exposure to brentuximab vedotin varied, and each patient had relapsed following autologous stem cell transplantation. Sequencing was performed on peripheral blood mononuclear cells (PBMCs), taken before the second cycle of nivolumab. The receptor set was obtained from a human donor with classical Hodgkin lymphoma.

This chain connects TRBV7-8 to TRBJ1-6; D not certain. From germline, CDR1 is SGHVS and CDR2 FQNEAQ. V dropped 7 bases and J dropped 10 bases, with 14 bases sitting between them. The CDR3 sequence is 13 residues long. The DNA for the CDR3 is TGTGCCAGCAATAGAGGGCTTGGGTCACCCCTCCACTTT. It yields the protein CASNRGLGSPLHF.

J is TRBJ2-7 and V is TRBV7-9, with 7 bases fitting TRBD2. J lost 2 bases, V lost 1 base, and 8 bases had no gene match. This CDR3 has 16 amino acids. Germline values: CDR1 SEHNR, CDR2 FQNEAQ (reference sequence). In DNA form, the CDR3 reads TGTGCCAGCAGCTTAGTGCTAGGCGGGGGAGCCTACGAGCAGTACTTC. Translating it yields CASSLVLGGGAYEQYF.

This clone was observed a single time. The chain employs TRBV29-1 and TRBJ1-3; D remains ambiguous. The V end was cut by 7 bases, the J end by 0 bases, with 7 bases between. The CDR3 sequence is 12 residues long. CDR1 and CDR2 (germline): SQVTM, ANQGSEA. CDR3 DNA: TGCAGCGGGCGGGCCTCTGGAAACACCATATATTTT. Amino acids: CSGRASGNTIYF.

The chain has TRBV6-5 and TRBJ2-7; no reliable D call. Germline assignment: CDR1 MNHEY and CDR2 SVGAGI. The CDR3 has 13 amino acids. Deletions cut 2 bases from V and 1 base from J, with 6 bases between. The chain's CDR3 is CASSYVGSYEQYF. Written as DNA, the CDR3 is TGTGCCAGCAGTTACGTTGGTTCCTACGAGCAGTACTTC.

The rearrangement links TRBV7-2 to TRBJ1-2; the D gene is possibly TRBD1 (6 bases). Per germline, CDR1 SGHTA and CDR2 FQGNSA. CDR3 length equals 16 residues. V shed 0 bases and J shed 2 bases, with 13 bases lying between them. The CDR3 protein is CASSLAGIGGNYGYTF. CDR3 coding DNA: TGTGCCAGCAGCTTAGCGGGGATAGGGGGAAACTATGGCTACACCTTC.

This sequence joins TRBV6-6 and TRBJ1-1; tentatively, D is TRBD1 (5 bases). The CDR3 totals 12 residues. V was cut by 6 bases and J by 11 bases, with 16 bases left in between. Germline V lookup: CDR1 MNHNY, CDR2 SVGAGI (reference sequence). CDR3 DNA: TGTGCCAGCAGCCCAGTGGAGGGGATGGCTTTCTTT. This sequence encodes CASSPVEGMAFF.

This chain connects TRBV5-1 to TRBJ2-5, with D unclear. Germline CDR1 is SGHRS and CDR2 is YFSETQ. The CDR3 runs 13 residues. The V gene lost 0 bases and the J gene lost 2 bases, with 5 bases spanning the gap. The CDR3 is CASSLGRQETQYF. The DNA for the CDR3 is TGCGCCAGCAGCTTGGGGCGACAAGAGACCCAGTACTTC.

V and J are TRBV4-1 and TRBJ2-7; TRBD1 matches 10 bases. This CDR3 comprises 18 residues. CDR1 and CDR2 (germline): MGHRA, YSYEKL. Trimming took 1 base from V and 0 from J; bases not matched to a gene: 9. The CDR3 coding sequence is TGCGCCAGCAGCCAAGTATTGGGACAGGGGTTCTCCTCCTACGAGCAGTACTTC. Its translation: CASSQVLGQGFSSYEQYF.

CDR3 sequence (DNA): TGTGCCAGCAGCGTAGGTGGGACAGGGAGGTTGTTTTTT. Protein: CASSVGGTGRLFF. The chain joins TRBV9 to TRBJ1-4, with 9 bases fitting TRBD1. Germline loops: CDR1 SGDLS, CDR2 YYNGEE. The CDR3 spans 13 residues. V shed 0 bases and J 15 bases; nucleotides not matched to a gene: 6.

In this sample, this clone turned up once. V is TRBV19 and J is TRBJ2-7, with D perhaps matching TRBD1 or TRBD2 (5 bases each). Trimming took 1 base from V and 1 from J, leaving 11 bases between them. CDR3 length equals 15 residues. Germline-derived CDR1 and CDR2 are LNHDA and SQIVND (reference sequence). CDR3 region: CASSIVSGQSYEQYF. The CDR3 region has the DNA TGTGCCAGTAGTATAGTTTCGGGGCAGTCCTACGAGCAGTACTTC.

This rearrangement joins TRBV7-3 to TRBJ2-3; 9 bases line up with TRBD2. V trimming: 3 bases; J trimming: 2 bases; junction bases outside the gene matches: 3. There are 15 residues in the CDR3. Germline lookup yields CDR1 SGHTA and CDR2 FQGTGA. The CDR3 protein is CASSLASGVTDTQYF. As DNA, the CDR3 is TGTGCCAGCAGCTTGGCTAGCGGGGTCACAGATACGCAGTATTTT.

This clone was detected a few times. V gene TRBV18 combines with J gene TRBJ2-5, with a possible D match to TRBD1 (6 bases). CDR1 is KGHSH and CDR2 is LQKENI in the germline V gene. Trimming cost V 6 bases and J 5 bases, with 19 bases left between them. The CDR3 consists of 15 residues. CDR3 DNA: TGTGCCAGCTCGTCACGGGACAAACCGGGGGAGACCCAGTACTTC. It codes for CASSSRDKPGETQYF.

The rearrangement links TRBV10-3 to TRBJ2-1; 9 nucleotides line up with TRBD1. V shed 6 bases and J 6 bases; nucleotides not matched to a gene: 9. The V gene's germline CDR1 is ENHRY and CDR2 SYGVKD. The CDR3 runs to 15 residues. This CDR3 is CAIRPSETGGNEQFF. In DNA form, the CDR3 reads TGTGCCATCAGACCGTCTGAGACAGGGGGCAATGAGCAGTTCTTC.

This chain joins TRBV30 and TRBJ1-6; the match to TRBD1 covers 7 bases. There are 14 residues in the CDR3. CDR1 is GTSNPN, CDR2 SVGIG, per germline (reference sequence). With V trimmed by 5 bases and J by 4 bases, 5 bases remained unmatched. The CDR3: CAWAGTAYNSPLHF. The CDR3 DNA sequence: TGTGCCTGGGCCGGGACAGCGTATAATTCACCCCTCCACTTT.

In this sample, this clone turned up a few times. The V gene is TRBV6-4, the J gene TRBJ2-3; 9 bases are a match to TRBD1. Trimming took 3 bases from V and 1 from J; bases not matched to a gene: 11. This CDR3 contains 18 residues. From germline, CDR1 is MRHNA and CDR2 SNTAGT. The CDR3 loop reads CASSETTPGQGGTDTQYF. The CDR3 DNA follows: TGTGCCAGCAGTGAGACCACTCCGGGACAGGGAGGCACAGATACGCAGTATTTT.

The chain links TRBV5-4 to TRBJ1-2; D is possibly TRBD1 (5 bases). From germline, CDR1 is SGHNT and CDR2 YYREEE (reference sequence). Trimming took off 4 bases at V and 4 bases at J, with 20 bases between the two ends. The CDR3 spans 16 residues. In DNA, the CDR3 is TGTGCCAGCAGCATGGTGACAGTGACGAGAGCCTATGGCTACACCTTC. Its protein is CASSMVTVTRAYGYTF.

In DNA, the CDR3 is TGTGCCAGCAGCGCCGTCGTCAGGGTCTACGAGCAGTACTTC. Translated: CASSAVVRVYEQYF. The gene calls are TRBV7-2 and TRBJ2-7, with a tentative D call TRBD1 (5 bases). Trimming shortened V by 5 bases and J by 3 bases, and 14 bases separated the two germline ends. Germline V lookup: CDR1 SGHTA, CDR2 FQGNSA. The CDR3 length is 14 residues.

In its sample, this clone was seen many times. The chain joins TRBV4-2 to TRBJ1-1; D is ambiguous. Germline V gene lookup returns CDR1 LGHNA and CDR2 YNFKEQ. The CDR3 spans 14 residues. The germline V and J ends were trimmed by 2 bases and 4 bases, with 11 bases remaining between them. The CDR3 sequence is CASSQLEVSTEAFF. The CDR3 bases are TGTGCCAGCAGCCAACTTGAGGTTTCCACTGAAGCTTTCTTT.

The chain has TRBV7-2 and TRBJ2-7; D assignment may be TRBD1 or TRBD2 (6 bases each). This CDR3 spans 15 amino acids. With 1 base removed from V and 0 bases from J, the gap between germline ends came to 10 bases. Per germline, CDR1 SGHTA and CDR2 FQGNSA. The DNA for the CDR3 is TGTGCCAGCAGCTTAGAAGGGGGGAACTCCTACGAGCAGTACTTC. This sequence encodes CASSLEGGNSYEQYF.

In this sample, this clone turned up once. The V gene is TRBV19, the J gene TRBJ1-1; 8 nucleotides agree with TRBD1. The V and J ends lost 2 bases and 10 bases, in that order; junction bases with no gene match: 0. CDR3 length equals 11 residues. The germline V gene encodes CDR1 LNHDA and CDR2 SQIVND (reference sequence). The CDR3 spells CASSITGGAFF. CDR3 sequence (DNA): TGTGCCAGTAGTATAACAGGGGGAGCTTTCTTT.

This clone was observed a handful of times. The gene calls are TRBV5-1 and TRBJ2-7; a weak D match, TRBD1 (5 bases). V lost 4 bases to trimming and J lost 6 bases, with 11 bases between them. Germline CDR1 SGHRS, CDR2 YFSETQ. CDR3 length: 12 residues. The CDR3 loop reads CASSQDTSEQYF. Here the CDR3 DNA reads TGCGCCAGCAGCCAGGACACTTCCGAGCAGTACTTC.

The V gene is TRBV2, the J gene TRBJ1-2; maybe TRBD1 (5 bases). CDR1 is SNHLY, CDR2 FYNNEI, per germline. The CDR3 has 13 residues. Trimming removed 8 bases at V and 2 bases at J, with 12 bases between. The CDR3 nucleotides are TGTGCCAGCTATTCATGGGACAACTATGGCTACACCTTC. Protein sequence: CASYSWDNYGYTF.

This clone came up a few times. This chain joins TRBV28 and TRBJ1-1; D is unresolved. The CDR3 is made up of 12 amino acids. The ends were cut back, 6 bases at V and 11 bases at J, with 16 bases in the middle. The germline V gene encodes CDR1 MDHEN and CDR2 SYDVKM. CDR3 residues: CASSPWAGSAFF. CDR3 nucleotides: TGTGCCAGCAGCCCATGGGCAGGTTCGGCTTTCTTT.

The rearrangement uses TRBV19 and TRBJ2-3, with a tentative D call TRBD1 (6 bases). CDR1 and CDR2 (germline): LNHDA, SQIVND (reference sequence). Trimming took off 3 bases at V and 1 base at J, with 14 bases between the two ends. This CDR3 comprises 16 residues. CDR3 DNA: TGTGCCAGTAGTATGGTCAGGGGAGCTGGCACAGATACGCAGTATTTT. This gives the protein CASSMVRGAGTDTQYF.

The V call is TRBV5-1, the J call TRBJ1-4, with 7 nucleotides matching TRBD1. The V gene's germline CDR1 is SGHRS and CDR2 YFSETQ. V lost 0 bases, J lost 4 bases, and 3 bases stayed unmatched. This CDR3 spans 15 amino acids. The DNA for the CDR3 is TGCGCCAGCAGCTTGGGCCCAGGGGGTAATGAAAAACTGTTTTTT. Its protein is CASSLGPGGNEKLFF.

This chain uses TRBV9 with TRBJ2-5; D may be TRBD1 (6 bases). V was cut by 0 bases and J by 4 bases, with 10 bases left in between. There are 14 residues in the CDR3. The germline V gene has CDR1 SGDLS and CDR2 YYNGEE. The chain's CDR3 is CASSVAGVSETQYF. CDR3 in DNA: TGTGCCAGCAGCGTAGCAGGGGTTTCAGAGACCCAGTACTTC. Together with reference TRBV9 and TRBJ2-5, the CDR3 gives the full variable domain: DSGVTQTPKHLITATGQRVTLRCSPRSGDLSVYWYQQSLDQGLQFLIQYYNGEERAKGNILERFSAQQFPDLHSELNLSSLELGDSALYFCASSVAGVSETQYFGPGTRLLVL.

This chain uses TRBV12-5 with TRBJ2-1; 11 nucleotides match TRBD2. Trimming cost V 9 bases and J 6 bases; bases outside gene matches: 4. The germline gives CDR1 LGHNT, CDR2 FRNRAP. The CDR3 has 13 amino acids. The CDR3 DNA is TGTGCTAGCCGACTAGCGGGGAGCAATGAGCAGTTCTTC. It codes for CASRLAGSNEQFF.

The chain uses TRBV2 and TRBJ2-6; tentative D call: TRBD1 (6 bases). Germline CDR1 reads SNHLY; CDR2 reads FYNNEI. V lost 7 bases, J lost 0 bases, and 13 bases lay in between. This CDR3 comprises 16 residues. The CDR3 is CASIDRRSSGANVLTF. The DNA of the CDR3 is TGTGCCAGCATCGACAGGAGAAGCTCTGGGGCCAACGTCCTGACTTTC.

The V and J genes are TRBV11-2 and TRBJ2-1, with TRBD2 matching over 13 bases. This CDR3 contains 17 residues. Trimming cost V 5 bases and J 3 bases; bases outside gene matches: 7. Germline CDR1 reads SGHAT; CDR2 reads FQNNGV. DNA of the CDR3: TGTGCCAGCAGCATCAGACTAGCGGGGGGCCTCTACAATGAGCAGTTCTTC. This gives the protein CASSIRLAGGLYNEQFF.